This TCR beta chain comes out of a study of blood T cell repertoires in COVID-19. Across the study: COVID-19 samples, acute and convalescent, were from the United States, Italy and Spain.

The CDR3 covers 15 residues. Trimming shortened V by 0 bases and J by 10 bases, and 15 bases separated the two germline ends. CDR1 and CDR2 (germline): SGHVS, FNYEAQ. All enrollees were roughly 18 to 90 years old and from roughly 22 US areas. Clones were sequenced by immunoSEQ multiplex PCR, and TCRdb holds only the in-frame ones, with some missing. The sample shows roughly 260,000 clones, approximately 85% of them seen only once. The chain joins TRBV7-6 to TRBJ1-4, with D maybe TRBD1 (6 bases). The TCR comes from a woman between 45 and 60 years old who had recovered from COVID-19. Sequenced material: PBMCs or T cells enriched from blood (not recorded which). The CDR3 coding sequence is TGTGCCAGCAGCTTAGCGAGTGGGGAGGGGGGAAAACTGTTTTTT. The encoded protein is CASSLASGEGGKLFF.